Below, one T cell receptor beta chain is given with its context. What antigen it recognizes has not been identified. No base quality values were provided; no much bigger clone lies one nucleotide off. This specimen belongs to a study of cytomegalovirus exposure and HLA in healthy donors (dated by TCRdb to the late 2010s). Regarding the research as a whole: An earlier analysis of roughly 630 of the donors reported about 290 Gb of sequence data and 117 million unique TCR beta sequences from 150 million to 200 million T cells. The study aimed to test whether cataloging public T cell receptors could reveal signatures of past pathogen exposure. Donor age, sex, ethnicity and CMV serostatus were collected together with the repertoire data. Roughly five DR-DQ haplotypes were handled as single units for association and clustering, since linkage in the cohort was strong. In a later analysis, previously published TCR beta repertoires from fewer than 750 donors were re-analyzed and high-resolution HLA genotyping was added so that TCR occurrence patterns could be studied. Among the roughly 390 genotyped donors, around 81% belonged to the genetic ancestry cluster associated with self-reported Caucasian donors. An earlier analysis of some 600 of the donors applied high-throughput TCR beta sequencing to assess whether each TCR beta V gene segment acted as functional or pseudogenic. HLA typing included class I and class II loci at four-digit resolution. A separate validation cohort of roughly 130 different subjects was used in addition to the approximately 610-subject first cohort. Rather than using new phenotypic data, the later analysis identified candidate immune exposures from TCR beta sequences and from how often those sequences occurred across donors. Every repertoire in the discovery cohort had been generated on one and the same sequencing platform. To predict cytomegalovirus infection status, the study brought together high-throughput TCR immunosequencing, statistical association of individual TCRs with disease status, and machine learning. Genome-wide SNP genotypes for about 60% of the 666 donors were used in a later genetic analysis, which treated that subset as a discovery cohort. Using immunosequencing, the study profiled T cell repertoires from around 670 subjects and related those repertoires to cytomegalovirus serostatus. The number of typed donors differed by locus: about 620-640 for A, B, C, DRB1 and DQB1; 500 to 550 for DQA1; around 580 for DPA1; and 400 to 480 for DPB1. Across 398 genotyped donors of the cohort, an average of about 200,000 unique TCR beta nucleotide sequences per donor were sequenced, and roughly 20% of those sequences were non-productive. About 320 gigabases of sequencing data and approximately 85 million unique TCR sequences were included in an early release covering about 700 HLA-typed donors. General conclusions and limits of the study: The authors suggested that the approach could potentially be extended to other disease states and immunological phenotypes. In a later analysis, HLA-associated TCR beta chains showed more clonal expansion and lower generation probabilities than non-associated chains that were equally common. Broadly in line with IMGT annotations, most TCR beta V segments showed up in productive rearrangements about 90% or about 30% of the time in an earlier analysis of some 590 of the donors. Assigning TCR associations to individual alleles was difficult when HLA alleles, especially DR and DQ, strongly co-occurred. Specific HLA alleles were associated with around 18,000 TCR beta sequences at a false discovery rate of 0.05 in a later analysis. Because some donors lacked HLA typing at each locus, the association tests relied only on the typed subset. Some IMGT-functional V segments, including TRBV6-2 and TRBV6-3, could not be distinguished by the 87-base-pair reads and were therefore excluded. In vitro tests confirmed that a few of the cytomegalovirus-associated TCR beta chains recognize cytomegalovirus antigens. According to a later analysis, parvovirus B19, influenza, CMV and Epstein-Barr virus appeared linked to several top co-occurrence clusters. In the study, around 160 TCR beta chains were listed as associated with cytomegalovirus. A cluster of highly shared sequence variants was judged likely to be a technical artifact of the sequencing pipeline. In a later analysis, the rate of TCR association differed among HLA loci, with DRB1 alleles having the most associated TCRs and HLA-C alleles having the fewest. Roughly uniform sequencing depth across donors was assumed in presence/absence analyses, although this assumption may not hold. A further reported finding was that TCR beta sequences accurately predicted the HLA-A and HLA-B alleles for most subjects in the first cohort. Most CMV-associated TCR beta chains appeared to be HLA-restricted in a later analysis, and the HLA associations seemed to be driven largely by CMV exposure. According to a later genetic analysis, donors in an Asian-associated ancestry cluster had fewer N-insertions in productive TCRs than the approximately 670-donor mean. Most TCR sequences were observed very rarely across donors, whereas some public TCRs were present in many individuals. Correlated functional status among segregating V segments might reflect linkage disequilibrium, but an unknown experimental factor could not be ruled out. In both the original and validation cohorts, the classifier was reported to diagnose cytomegalovirus status with high specificity and sensitivity. In this cohort, only TCR beta chains were sequenced, and detectable features were limited by the absence of alpha or paired-chain data. CMV serostatus was the only immune exposure information available for the cohort. Because counts were too low, roughly 17 rarely observed V segments, including chromosome 9 orphons, were left out of the earlier analysis of some 640 of the donors. A later genetic analysis associated a missense DCLRE1C variant with V-gene and J-gene trimming of TCR beta chains, and an independent cohort replicated the association.

Deletion took 0 bases off V and 5 bases off J, with a span of 10 bases between the germline ends. Based on the germline V gene (reference sequence), the CDR1 and CDR2 sequences are LNHDA and SQIVND. Measured from the cysteine to the phenylalanine, the CDR3 is 14 residues long. The sequence is cut down to CDR3 DNA, 42 bases in frame from base 1. The cohort consisted of hundreds of healthy bone marrow donors. All cohort members were sampled while nominally healthy, although unrecorded immune exposures were likely present. The donor was CMV seropositive and belonged to the group of more than 250 seropositive cohort members. Every donor gave a peripheral blood sample, and the peripheral blood mononuclear cells from that sample were used for TCR beta sequencing. The Qiagen DNeasy Blood Extraction Kit was used to extract genomic DNA from the blood cell samples. The library was generated by the immunoSEQ multiplex PCR assay. A mixture of 60 forward primers for TCR Vbeta segments and 13 reverse primers for TCR Jbeta segments was used in the multiplex PCR. A multiplex PCR assay on genomic DNA amplified the CDR3 region of rearranged TCR beta genes. On the Illumina HiSeq System, the amplified TCR beta libraries were sequenced as 87-base-pair reads. Turning to the authors' computational methods: A later analysis tallied around 82 million unique TCR beta chains across the 666 repertoires, and about 10 million of those chains were shared by two or more donors. To remove PCR and sequencing errors, raw reads were error-corrected and collapsed into unique sequences using a nearest-neighbor algorithm that merged closely related sequences. V, D and J gene segments were assigned by aligning CDR3 sequences to IMGT reference sequences. For a sequence to be retained, a match of at least six nucleotides was required to both a V gene segment and a J gene segment. Rearrangements were called productive when the CDR3 lacked stop codons and stayed in frame with V and J; all others were non-productive. CDR3 was defined by IMGT convention, running from the second conserved V-encoded cysteine to the conserved J-encoded phenylalanine. In an earlier analysis of roughly 580 of the donors, sequences lacking an unambiguous match to a single V gene segment were excluded. An earlier analysis of about 590 of the donors classified V segments as functional when productive rearrangements were above 56.7% and as segregating when the standard deviation between donors was above 5%. A statistical classification framework was built for diagnosing cytomegalovirus status from the catalog of TCR beta chain sequences. In a later analysis, V and J genes were assigned by comparing TCR nucleotide sequences against IMGT/GENE-DB human TR gene sequences. A later analysis assigned CDR3 sequences and most-parsimonious VDJ recombination scenarios with the TCRdist pipeline. A later analysis defined each TCR beta chain by its CDR3 amino acid sequence plus V-gene family, and excluded reads lacking a unique V-gene family. In a later analysis, a few hundred highly shared, low-generation-probability nucleotide sequences were removed to address suspected cross-contamination and a sequencing artifact. For each public chain, a later analysis derived a clonal expansion index from normalized ranks of inferred template counts within each repertoire. In a later analysis, generation probabilities were computed using a VDJ recombination model fitted to out-of-frame rearrangements, and the results were checked against IGoR. Hypergeometric tests were used in a later analysis to score TCR-TCR, TCR-HLA and TCR-CMV co-occurrence, with a repertoire-size bias correction applied to the TCR pairs. False discovery rates were estimated in a later analysis by permuting HLA or CMV assignments 20 times. A later analysis grouped co-occurring TCRs with DBSCAN, adding TCRdist sequence similarity when clustering within HLA-allele-positive subsets. For co-occurrence clustering, repertoires with fewer than 30,000 or more than 120,000 public chains were excluded, along with 4 to 6 repertoires with anomalous nucleotide sharing. What TCRdb holds here is the immuneACCESS table cut down to in-frame rearrangements. Part of the clones is not present; checked against another copy, under half of the missing clones reflect an unresolved V gene, and the others are unexplained. V and J calls and clone size are given by that table; D and trimming were obtained from the DNA. This sample has about 130,000 clones in its table, and 70% of those were observed once. 2% to 2.5% of the sample comes from the top ten.

The source is a woman in her fifties or sixties in good health and CMV-seropositive. Recombination linked TRBV19 to TRBJ1-1, with the D gene not clear enough to name. The sequenced sample consisted of PBMCs. The CDR3 region reads CASSIDRSLTEAFF. The sequenced DNA: TGTGCCAGTAGTATAGATCGGAGTCTAACTGAAGCTTTCTTT.